This TCR beta chain was profiled in a study of radiotherapy plus CTLA-4 blockade in lung cancer. The data were produced by immunoSEQ multiplex PCR, yet TCRdb's version contains in-frame clones alone and is incomplete. The sample holds fewer than 50,000 clones; 63% are singletons and the top ten take around 18%. The length of the CDR3 is 15 residues. Germline V lookup: CDR1 GTSNPN, CDR2 SVGIG (reference sequence). Germline trimming cut 3 bases from V and 8 bases from J; bases unmatched to any gene: 9. The source of this sequence is a human donor with non-small cell lung cancer who had a partial response to radiotherapy plus ipilimumab. The chain employs TRBV30 and TRBJ1-4, with 10 bases fitting TRBD1. The sequenced sample was peripheral blood, obtained from a patient treated with radiotherapy plus ipilimumab. As DNA, the CDR3 is TGTGCCTGGAGCCGCTCCGGGACAGGGGCGGAAAAACTGTTTTTT. Protein sequence: CAWSRSGTGAEKLFF.